What follows describes a single T cell receptor beta chain. This receptor's antigen is unknown. No base quality information exists; no much larger clone differs at one position. To estimate absolute template abundance from read counts, synthetic TCR analog templates were spiked into each PCR. TCRbeta CDR3 regions were amplified from genomic DNA with bias-controlled V and J gene primers using the immunoSEQ assay. Sequencing of rearranged TCRbeta segments was performed at approximately 20X coverage. The source study handled its data this way. Sequencing errors were corrected by clustering and CDR3s were annotated against IMGT to assign V, D and J genes. Downstream analyses used only productive TCRbeta rearrangements, leaving out any out-of-frame or stop-codon sequences. To compute clonality, Shannon entropy was normalized by the log of the number of unique productive sequences and then subtracted from one. Fisher's exact test with Benjamini-Hochberg correction, at a threshold of adjusted p below 0.01, was used to find clones that differed between time points or between blood and tumor. Here the immuneACCESS table is served through TCRdb, limited to in-frame sequences with V and J called. Missing clones are a known gap in these copies; in checked studies unresolved V genes cover under half, and the rest lacks a known reason. From that table come the V and J calls and clone size; the DNA was used to work out D and trimming. The sample profile shows 95,000 to 150,000 clones; around 88% of them were found once. The ten largest clones capture 2.4% of the sample.

The sample's time point label, in plain terms: peripheral blood 6 weeks after treatment start. The cohort comprised around 31 patients with locally advanced or metastatic urothelial carcinoma treated at Memorial Sloan Kettering on a trial protocol. Peripheral blood mononuclear cells were collected pretreatment and during treatment, at between 1 and 8 total time points per patient. The Qiagen DNeasy Blood extraction kit was used to purify genomic DNA from total PBMCs and tumor samples. PBMCs were collected pretreatment and during treatment and were isolated and stored as previously described. The source of the sample is a study of PD-L1 blockade in urothelial cancer (dated by TCRdb to 2017 to 2019). Study-wide context: Every patient began therapy in about 2014 and was given atezolizumab 1,200 mg intravenously every 3 weeks. About nine tenths of the roughly 30 patients were males with bladder-origin urothelial cancer, and about 65% of the roughly 30 reported a prior smoking history. Patients had an ECOG performance status of 0 or 1 and had received between 0 and 3 prior chemotherapy regimens. Blood samples were analyzed at two time points: 3 weeks after treatment start (second dose) and 6 weeks after treatment start. Blood samples gave median yields of roughly 150,000 T cells and 83,000 or so unique TCRs, along with a median clonality of 0.080. The study was an exploratory multi-omic analysis of somatic, immune and clinical correlates of response to PD-L1 blockade with atezolizumab in urothelial cancer. Pretreatment tumor samples, along with matched peripheral blood serially collected before and after atezolizumab treatment, were subjected to TCR sequencing. Durable clinical benefit was defined as a progression-free survival longer than 6 months, and TCR features were additionally tested against progression-free survival and overall survival. In the same patients, whole exome sequencing and RNA sequencing of pretreatment tumors were performed in addition to TCR sequencing. Several patients achieved durable clinical benefit and some 21 did not. Twenty-nine patients had pretreatment blood TCR-seq, about 25 had at least one posttreatment blood collection, and about 25 had tumor TCR-seq.

Here is what the overall study found, with its caveats: Improved progression-free and overall survival was found to be associated with pretreatment peripheral blood TCR clonality below the median. Among patients with durable benefit, tumor-associated TCR clones showed greater expansion in peripheral blood 3 weeks after treatment started (n ≈ 23, p = 0.022). Small sample size (n ≈ 29) and many exploratory analyses mean the results are intended to be hypothesis-generating.

At the junction V is shortened by 5 bases and J by 6 bases, with 7 bases in between. The CDR3 sequence holds 12 residues, the cysteine and phenylalanine included. Only the CDR3 region is kept as DNA, spanning 36 bases read in frame from base 1. CDR1 MNHEY and CDR2 SMNVEV were looked up in the germline V gene (reference sequence). The TCR was taken from a man aged 45 to 65 with urothelial cancer. The input for sequencing was PBMCs, taken around atezolizumab (anti-PD-L1) treatment. The sequence joins TRBV27 to TRBJ2-2, and the D gene may be TRBD1, 5 bases matching. In nucleotides, the sequence is TGTGCCAGCAGTCAGGGTTCCGGGGAGCTGTTTTTT. Translated, this gives CASSQGSGELFF.